This TCR beta chain was observed in a study of cytomegalovirus exposure and HLA in healthy donors. Study details: 81% of 350 to 400 genotyped donors fell in the Caucasian-associated ancestry cluster. Study conclusions and caveats: For TCR beta chains, V- and J-gene trimming was later linked to a missense DCLRE1C variant. Evidence from a later analysis indicated that most CMV-associated TCR beta chains looked HLA-restricted.

Germline loops: CDR1 SGHAT, CDR2 FQDESV (reference sequence). This CDR3 contains 12 residues. With 60 Vbeta and 13 Jbeta primers, the PCR was carried out. As handled by the study authors: There were tens of millions of unique TCR beta chains by a later count, and around 10 million of them were shared. Produced via immunoSEQ multiplex PCR; TCRdb's table is partial and in-frame only. That table furnishes V, J and clone size, whereas the DNA furnished D and trimming. Altogether approximately 110,000 clones are present, around 72% being singletons, with the ten largest covering about 5.8%. There are a few counts of this clone. Its matching antigen is unknown. Germline is not matched at one junction end, which may reflect a read error.

V usage is TRBV11-1 and J usage is TRBJ1-2; D is undetermined. The specimen was PBMCs. This clonotype was obtained from a male donor in good health and CMV-seronegative. CDR3 residues: CASSERNYGYIF. The CDR3 coding sequence is TGTGCCAGCAGCGAGAGAAACTATGGCTACATCTTC.